This T cell receptor beta chain was obtained from a study of cytomegalovirus exposure and HLA in healthy donors. Study outcomes and limitations: Of the V segments, some could not be distinguished, including TRBV6-2 and TRBV6-3, and were excluded. Information on immune exposure was restricted to one variable (CMV serostatus).

For this clone: Antigen specificity is unknown.

PCR amplification relied on 60 Vbeta primers (plus 13 Jbeta primers). Assay: immunoSEQ multiplex PCR; the TCRdb copy retains only in-frame clones and omits some. This sample has about 200,000 clones; 70% to 80% occur once, and the top ten carry less than 20%. The CDR3 covers 17 residues. CDR1 is SGHVS and CDR2 is FQNEAQ in the germline V gene. The germline V and J ends were trimmed by 0 bases and 1 base, with 13 bases remaining between them. This chain links TRBV7-8 with TRBJ1-3, with D possibly being TRBD1 (5 bases). Sequencing was carried out using PBMCs. This TCR was recovered from a man aged 35 to 55 in good health and CMV-seronegative. The CDR3 spells CASSLAGLIRSGNTIYF. CDR3 in DNA: TGTGCCAGCAGCTTAGCGGGGCTGATCCGATCTGGAAACACCATATATTTT.